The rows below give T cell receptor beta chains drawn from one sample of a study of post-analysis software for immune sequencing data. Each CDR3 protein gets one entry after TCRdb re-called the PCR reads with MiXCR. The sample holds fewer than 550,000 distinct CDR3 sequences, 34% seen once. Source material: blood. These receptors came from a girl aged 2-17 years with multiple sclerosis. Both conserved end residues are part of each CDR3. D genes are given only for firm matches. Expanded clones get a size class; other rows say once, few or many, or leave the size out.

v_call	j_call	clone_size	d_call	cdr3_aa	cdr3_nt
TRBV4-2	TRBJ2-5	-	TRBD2	CASSQDSGQRGRQETQYF	TGTGCCAGCAGCCAAGATTCTGGGCAGCGGGGGAGGCAAGAGACCCAGTACTTC
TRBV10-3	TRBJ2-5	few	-	CAISELTEGETQYF	TGTGCCATCAGTGAATTGACAGAAGGAGAGACCCAGTACTTC
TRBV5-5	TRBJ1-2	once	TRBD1	CACSLWDSGYGYTF	TGTGCCTGCAGCTTGTGGGACAGTGGCTATGGCTACACCTTC
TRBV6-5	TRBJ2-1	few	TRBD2	CASSYGTSGGAHEQFF	TGTGCCAGCAGTTACGGGACTAGCGGGGGGGCCCATGAGCAGTTCTTC
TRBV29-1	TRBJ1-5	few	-	CSVVTGQLNQPQHF	TGCAGCGTTGTGACAGGCCAGCTCAATCAGCCCCAGCATTTT
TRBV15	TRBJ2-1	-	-	CATSRDPSSYNEQFF	TGTGCCACCAGCAGAGATCCCAGCTCCTACAATGAGCAGTTCTTC
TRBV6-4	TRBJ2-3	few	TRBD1	CASTATEGADTQYF	TGTGCCAGCACTGCAACCGAGGGGGCGGATACGCAGTATTTT
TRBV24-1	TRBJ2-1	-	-	CATSDPSGSPYNEQFF	TGTGCCACCAGTGATCCTTCAGGATCCCCCTACAATGAGCAGTTCTTC
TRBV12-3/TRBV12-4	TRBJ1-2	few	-	CASSGGQFGGYTF	TGTGCCAGCAGTGGCGGACAGTTTGGGGGCTACACCTTC
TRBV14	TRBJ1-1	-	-	CASSQAGHRNTEAFF	TGTGCCAGCAGCCAAGCAGGGCATAGGAACACTGAAGCTTTCTTT
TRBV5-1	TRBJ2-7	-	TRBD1	CASGQVSSYEQYF	TGCGCCAGCGGACAGGTGAGCTCCTACGAGCAGTACTTC
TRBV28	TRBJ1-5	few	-	CASSTRIRGDQPQHF	TGTGCCAGCAGCACAAGAATCAGGGGTGATCAGCCCCAGCATTTT
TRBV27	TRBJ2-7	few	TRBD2	CASSPGLAYNEQYF	TGTGCCAGCAGTCCCGGACTAGCGTATAACGAGCAGTACTTC
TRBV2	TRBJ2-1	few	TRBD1	CASPSMMDRGVSGEQFF	TGTGCCAGCCCGTCAATGATGGACAGGGGAGTGAGCGGTGAGCAGTTCTTC
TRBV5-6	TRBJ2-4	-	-	CASSLAQSLAKNIQYF	TGTGCCAGCAGCTTGGCACAGTCTTTAGCCAAAAACATTCAGTACTTC
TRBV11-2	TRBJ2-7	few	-	CASSFGPTKDYEQYF	TGTGCCAGCAGCTTCGGGCCCACGAAAGACTACGAGCAGTACTTC
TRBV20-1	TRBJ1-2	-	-	CSVSGSTDGYTF	TGCAGTGTTTCCGGGAGCACTGATGGCTACACCTTC
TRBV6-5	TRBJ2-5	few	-	CASSYLGAAFETQYF	TGTGCCAGCAGTTACTTGGGGGCAGCCTTTGAGACCCAGTACTTC
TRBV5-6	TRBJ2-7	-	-	CASSPITGASYEQYF	TGTGCCAGCAGCCCAATTACCGGGGCCTCCTACGAGCAGTACTTC
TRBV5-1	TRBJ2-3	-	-	CASSLEEGNTDTQYF	TGCGCCAGCAGCTTGGAGGAGGGCAACACAGATACGCAGTATTTT
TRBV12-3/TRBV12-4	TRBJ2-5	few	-	CASSLSPPGQETQYF	TGTGCCAGCAGTTTATCCCCCCCTGGACAAGAGACCCAGTACTTC
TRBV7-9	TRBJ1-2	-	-	CASSLDGGADYGYTF	TGTGCCAGCAGCTTAGATGGGGGGGCGGACTATGGCTACACCTTC
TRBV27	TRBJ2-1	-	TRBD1	CASSLDWTGSYEQFF	TGTGCCAGCAGTTTAGACTGGACAGGGAGTTATGAGCAGTTCTTC
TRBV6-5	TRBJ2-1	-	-	CASKEGSNPNEQFF	TGTGCCAGCAAGGAGGGGTCCAATCCCAATGAGCAGTTCTTC
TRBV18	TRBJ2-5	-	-	CASSRSVQETQYF	TGTGCCAGCTCAAGATCAGTCCAAGAGACCCAGTACTTC
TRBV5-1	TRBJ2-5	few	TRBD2	CASSLEARGEETQYF	TGCGCCAGCAGCTTGGAGGCGCGGGGGGAAGAGACCCAGTACTTC
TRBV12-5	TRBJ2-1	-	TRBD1	CASGLCRGDRCNEQFF	TGTGCTAGTGGTTTGTGCAGGGGGGACAGGTGTAATGAGCAGTTCTTC
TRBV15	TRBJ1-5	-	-	CATSRIQGGIQPQHF	TGTGCCACCAGCAGGATACAGGGAGGGATACAGCCCCAGCATTTT
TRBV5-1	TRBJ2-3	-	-	CASSFRGSTDTQYF	TGCGCCAGCAGCTTTAGGGGAAGCACAGATACGCAGTATTTT
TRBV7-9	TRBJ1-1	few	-	CASSPPGTHGTEAFF	TGTGCCAGCAGCCCCCCCGGGACACATGGCACTGAAGCTTTCTTT
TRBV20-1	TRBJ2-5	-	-	CSAETSQETQYF	TGCAGTGCTGAGACAAGCCAAGAGACCCAGTACTTC
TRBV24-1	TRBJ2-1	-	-	CATSDPSGSYNEQFF	TGTGCCACCAGTGATCCCAGCGGCTCCTACAATGAGCAGTTCTTC
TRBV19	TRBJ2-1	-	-	CASRNQAEAYNERFF	TGTGCCAGTAGGAATCAGGCCGAGGCCTACAATGAGCGGTTCTTC
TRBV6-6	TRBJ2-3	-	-	CASSYLLSSGQYF	TGTGCCAGCAGTTACCTATTGTCGTCTGGGCAGTATTTT
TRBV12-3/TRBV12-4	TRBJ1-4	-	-	CTSSLAANEKLFF	TGTACCAGCAGTTTAGCGGCTAATGAAAAACTGTTTTTT
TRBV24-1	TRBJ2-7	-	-	CATSVGAYTEQYF	TGTGCCACCAGTGTGGGGGCCTACACCGAGCAGTACTTC
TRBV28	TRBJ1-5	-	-	CASSFKLSSQPQHF	TGTGCCAGCAGTTTTAAACTCTCTTCGCAGCCCCAGCATTTT
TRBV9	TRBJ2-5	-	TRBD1	CASSVAQGVQETQYF	TGTGCCAGCAGCGTAGCACAGGGGGTTCAAGAGACCCAGTACTTC
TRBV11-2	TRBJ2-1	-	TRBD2	CASSLVWTSGGVSYNEQFF	TGTGCCAGCAGCTTAGTCTGGACTAGCGGGGGAGTCTCCTACAATGAGCAGTTCTTC
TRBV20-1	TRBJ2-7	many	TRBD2	CSARRTSSYEQYF	TGCAGTGCTAGGCGGACTAGCTCCTACGAGCAGTACTTC
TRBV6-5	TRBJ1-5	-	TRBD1	CASSVDRGGNQPQHF	TGTGCCAGCAGTGTCGACAGGGGTGGCAATCAGCCCCAGCATTTT
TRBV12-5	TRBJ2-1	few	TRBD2	CASAYGGGYYNEQFF	TGTGCTAGTGCCTACGGGGGGGGCTACTACAATGAGCAGTTCTTC
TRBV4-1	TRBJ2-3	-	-	CASSQPQDTQYF	TGCGCCAGCAGCCAACCTCAGGATACGCAGTATTTT
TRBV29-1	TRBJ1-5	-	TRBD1	CSVGQGAQGPQHF	TGCAGCGTCGGACAGGGGGCCCAAGGGCCCCAGCATTTT
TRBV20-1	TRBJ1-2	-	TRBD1	CSAIKTGTQDGGYTF	TGCAGTGCTATCAAGACAGGGACCCAGGACGGTGGCTACACCTTC
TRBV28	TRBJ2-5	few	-	CASSLTGMGETQYF	TGTGCCAGCAGTTTAACAGGGATGGGAGAGACCCAGTACTTC